This T cell receptor beta chain emerged from a study of shared clonotypes between healthy human individuals. Study-level information: Participating donors consisted of two women and a few men aged 18 to 49.

The CDR3 length is 15 residues. Germline trimming cut 1 base from V and 5 bases from J; bases unmatched to any gene: 7. The germline V gene encodes CDR1 LGHNA and CDR2 YSLEER. The authors split each subset's genomic DNA evenly across several immunoSEQ plates. The data were produced by immunoSEQ multiplex PCR, yet TCRdb's version contains in-frame clones alone and is incomplete. In the table there are some 1,100,000 clones, approximately 78% of which are singletons. As regards this clone: Its antigen is not known.

General observations from the study: Several donors held about 5% of naive CD4 clonotypes in common. Specimens sampled were limited to blood, with tissue repertoires likely differing.

Sequenced: memory CD4+ T cells from PBMCs. Subset described: CD45RA-negative fraction. The genes are TRBV4-3 and TRBJ2-7; 8 bases match TRBD1. This sequence was found in a man aged 18 to 30 in good health. Some clones in this sample may be carry-over from other donors' samples. The CDR3 here is CASSQVQAGGNEQYF. In nucleotides, the CDR3 is TGCGCCAGCAGCCAAGTCCAGGCAGGGGGCAACGAGCAGTACTTC.